This T cell receptor (beta chain) was sequenced for a study of cytomegalovirus exposure and HLA in healthy donors. Germline CDR1 SGHNT, CDR2 YYREEE (reference sequence). The CDR3 totals 16 residues. The ends were cut back, 5 bases at V and 7 bases at J, with 19 bases in the middle. PCR involved 60 Vbeta and 13 Jbeta primers. TCRdb's table, derived via immunoSEQ multiplex PCR, lists solely in-frame clones and lacks some. The sample shows fewer than 200,000 clones, approximately 77% of them seen only once. There were likely unrecorded immune exposures, though donors were nominally healthy when sampled. Concerning this clone: Its matching antigen is unknown.

Regarding the study as a whole: Investigators reported more than 150 TCR beta chains as tied to cytomegalovirus.

The TCR comes from a male donor in good health and CMV-seronegative. The chain joins TRBV5-4 to TRBJ1-6, with D maybe TRBD1 (5 bases). The sequencing input was PBMCs. CDR3 nucleotide sequence: TGTGCCAGCAGTTCCAAGCGGGACGGGGGGAATTCACCCCTCCACTTT. Translated: CASSSKRDGGNSPLHF.